Ten or more counts support the clone carrying this TCR beta chain. The data stem from a study of T cell repertoires in cytomegalovirus infection. CDR1 is SGHVS, CDR2 FQNEAQ, per germline. The germline V and J ends were trimmed by 5 bases and 1 base, with 17 bases remaining between them. CDR3 length: 16 amino acids. TCRdb re-analysed the reads in MiXCR, keeping a single row per CDR3 protein. The profile shows about 140,000 distinct CDR3 sequences, 5% to 6.5% of them singletons. This sequence was found in a human donor in good health (CMV status not recorded). Some clones in this sample may be carry-over from other donors' samples. The chain couples TRBV7-8 to TRBJ1-1, with D uncertain. Sequenced sample: PBMCs. CDR3 nucleotide sequence: TGTGCCAGCAGCCCACGGGTTCGAAGCCCGAACACTGAAGCTTTCTTT. Translation: CASSPRVRSPNTEAFF.